This record covers a single TCR beta chain. Measured with immunoSEQ multiplex PCR; TCRdb has only the in-frame clones, and not every one. The sample yields some 260,000 clones, about 91% seen once. This entry is derived from a study of blood T cell repertoires in COVID-19. Trimming took 5 bases from V and 3 from J; bases not matched to a gene: 2. The V gene's germline CDR1 is MNHEY and CDR2 SVGAGI. This CDR3 spans 14 amino acids. Source material: peripheral blood. The gene calls are TRBV6-5 and TRBJ2-1; TRBD1 aligns across 9 bases. The sequence came from an elderly man with acute or convalescent COVID-19. The CDR3 DNA follows: TGTGCCAGCAGTACGACAGGGGGCTACAATGAGCAGTTCTTC. It encodes CASSTTGGYNEQFF.